This T cell receptor beta chain stems from a study of response to subunit inactivated influenza vaccine. Study results and limitations: The authors put forward the suggestion that each seasonal influenza vaccination may bring in only a limited number of new T cells.

TCRdb itself ran the RT-PCR reads through MiXCR, one entry per CDR3 protein. Of approximately 680,000 distinct CDR3 sequences listed, around 16% are singletons. Germline-derived CDR1 and CDR2 are LGHNT and FRNRAP. The CDR3 has 16 amino acids. V lost 6 bases and J lost 8, with 23 bases in between. This clonotype was seen only a few times. The target antigen is unknown. The TCR sequence derives from a middle-aged man who received an inactivated influenza vaccine. This sequence joins TRBV12-5 and TRBJ2-1, with no clear D. Sequenced material: PBMCs from blood, taken roughly 12 days after vaccination. The CDR3 DNA reads as TGTGCTAGTGGGGCGGAGTTACTTCCAGGTTGGGATGAGCAGTTCTTC. Translated, it gives CASGAELLPGWDEQFF.